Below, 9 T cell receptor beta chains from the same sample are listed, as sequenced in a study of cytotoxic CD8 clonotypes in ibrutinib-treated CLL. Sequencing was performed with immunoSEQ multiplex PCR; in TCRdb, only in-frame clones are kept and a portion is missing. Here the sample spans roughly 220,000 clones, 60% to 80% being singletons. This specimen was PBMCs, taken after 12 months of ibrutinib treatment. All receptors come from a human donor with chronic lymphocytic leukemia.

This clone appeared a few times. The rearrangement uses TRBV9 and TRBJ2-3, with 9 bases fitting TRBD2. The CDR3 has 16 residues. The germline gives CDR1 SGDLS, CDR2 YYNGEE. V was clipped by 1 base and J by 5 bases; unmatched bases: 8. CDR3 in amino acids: CASSVSLAGLGDTQYF. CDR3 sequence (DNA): TGTGCCAGCAGCGTATCGCTAGCGGGGCTGGGAGATACGCAGTATTTT.

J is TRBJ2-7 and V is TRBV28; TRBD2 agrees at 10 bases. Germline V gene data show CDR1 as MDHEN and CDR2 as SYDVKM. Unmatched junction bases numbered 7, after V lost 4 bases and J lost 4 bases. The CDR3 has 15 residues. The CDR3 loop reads CASSWQREGRYEQYF. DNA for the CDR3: TGTGCCAGCAGTTGGCAGCGGGAGGGACGATACGAGCAGTACTTC.

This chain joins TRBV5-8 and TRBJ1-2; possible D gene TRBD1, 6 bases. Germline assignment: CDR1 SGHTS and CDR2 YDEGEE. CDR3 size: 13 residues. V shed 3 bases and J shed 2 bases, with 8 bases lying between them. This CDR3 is CASSWDTNYGYTF. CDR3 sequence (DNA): TGTGCCAGCAGCTGGGACACCAACTATGGCTACACCTTC.

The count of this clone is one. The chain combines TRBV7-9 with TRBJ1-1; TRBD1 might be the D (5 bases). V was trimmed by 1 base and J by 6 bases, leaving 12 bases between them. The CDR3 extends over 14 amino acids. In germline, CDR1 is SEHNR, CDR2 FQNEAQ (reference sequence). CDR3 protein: CASSLGQINAEAFF. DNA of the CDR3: TGTGCCAGCAGCTTAGGACAGATAAACGCTGAAGCTTTCTTT. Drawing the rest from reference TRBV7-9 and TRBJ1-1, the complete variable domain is DTGVSQNPRHKITKRGQNVTFRCDPISEHNRLYWYRQTLGQGPEFLTYFQNEAQLEKSRLLSDRFSAERPKGSFSTLEIQRTEQGDSAMYLCASSLGQINAEAFFGQGTRLTVV.

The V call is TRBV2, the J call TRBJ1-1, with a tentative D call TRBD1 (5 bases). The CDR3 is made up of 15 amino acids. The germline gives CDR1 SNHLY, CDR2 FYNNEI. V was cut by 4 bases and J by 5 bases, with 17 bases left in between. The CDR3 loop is CASSAIGAGRTEAFF. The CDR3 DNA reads TGTGCCAGCAGTGCCATTGGGGCAGGAAGAACTGAAGCTTTCTTT.

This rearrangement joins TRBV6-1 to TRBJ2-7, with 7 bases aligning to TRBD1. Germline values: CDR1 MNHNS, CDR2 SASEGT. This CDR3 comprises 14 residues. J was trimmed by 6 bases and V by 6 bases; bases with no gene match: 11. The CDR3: CASRRTGEGSEQYF. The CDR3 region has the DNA TGTGCCAGCAGGCGGACAGGCGAGGGGTCCGAGCAGTACTTC.

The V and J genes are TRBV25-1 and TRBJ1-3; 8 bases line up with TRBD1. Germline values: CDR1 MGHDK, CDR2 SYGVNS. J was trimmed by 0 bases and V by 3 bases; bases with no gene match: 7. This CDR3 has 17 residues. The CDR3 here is CASSDQGARPSGNTIYF. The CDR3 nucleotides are TGTGCCAGCAGTGATCAGGGGGCCCGGCCCTCTGGAAACACCATATATTTT. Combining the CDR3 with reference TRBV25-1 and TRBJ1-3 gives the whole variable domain EADIYQTPRYLVIGTGKKITLECSQTMGHDKMYWYQQDPGMELHLIHYSYGVNSTEKGDLSSESTVSRIRTEHFPLTLESARPSHTSQYLCASSDQGARPSGNTIYFGEGSWLTVV.

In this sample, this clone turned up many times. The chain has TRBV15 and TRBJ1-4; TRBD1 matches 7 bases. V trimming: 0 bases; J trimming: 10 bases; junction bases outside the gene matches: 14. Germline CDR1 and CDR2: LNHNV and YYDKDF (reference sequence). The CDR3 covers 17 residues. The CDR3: CATSRDGPRQGEGKLFF. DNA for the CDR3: TGTGCCACCAGCAGAGATGGGCCCCGACAGGGAGAGGGAAAACTGTTTTTT.

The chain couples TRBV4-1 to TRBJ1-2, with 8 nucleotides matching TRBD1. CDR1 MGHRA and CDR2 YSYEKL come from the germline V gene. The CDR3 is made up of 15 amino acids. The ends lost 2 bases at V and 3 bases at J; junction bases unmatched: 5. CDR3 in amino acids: CASSQLPGQDYGYTF. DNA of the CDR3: TGCGCCAGCAGCCAACTGCCGGGACAGGACTATGGCTACACCTTC.